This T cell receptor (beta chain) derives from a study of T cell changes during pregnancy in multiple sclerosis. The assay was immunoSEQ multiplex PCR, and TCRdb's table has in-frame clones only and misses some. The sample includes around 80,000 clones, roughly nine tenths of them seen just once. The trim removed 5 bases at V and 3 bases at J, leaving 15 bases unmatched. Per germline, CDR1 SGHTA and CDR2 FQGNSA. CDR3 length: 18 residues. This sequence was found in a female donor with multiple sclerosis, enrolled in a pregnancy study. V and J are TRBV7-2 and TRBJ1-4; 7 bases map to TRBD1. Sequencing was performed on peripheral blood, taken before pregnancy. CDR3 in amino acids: CASSPTSGGRKPNEKLFF. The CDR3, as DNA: TGTGCCAGCAGCCCTACTTCAGGGGGAAGGAAACCTAATGAAAAACTGTTTTTT.